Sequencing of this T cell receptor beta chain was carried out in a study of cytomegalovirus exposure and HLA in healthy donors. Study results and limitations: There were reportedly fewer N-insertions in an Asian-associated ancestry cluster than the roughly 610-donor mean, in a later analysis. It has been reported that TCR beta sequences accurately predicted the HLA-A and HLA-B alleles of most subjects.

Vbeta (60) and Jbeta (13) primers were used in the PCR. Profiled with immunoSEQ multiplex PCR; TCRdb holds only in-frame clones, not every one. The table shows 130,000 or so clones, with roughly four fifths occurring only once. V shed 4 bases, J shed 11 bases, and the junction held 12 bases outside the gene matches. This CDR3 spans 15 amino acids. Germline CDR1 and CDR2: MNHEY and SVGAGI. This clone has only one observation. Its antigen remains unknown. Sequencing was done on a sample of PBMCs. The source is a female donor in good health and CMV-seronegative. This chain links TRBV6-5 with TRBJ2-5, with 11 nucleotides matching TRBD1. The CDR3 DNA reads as TGTGCCAGCAGTTCCTACCGGGACAGGGGGAGAGAGCAGTACTTC. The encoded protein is CASSSYRDRGREQYF.